This T cell receptor (beta chain) was retrieved from a study of control samples from healthy donors and cancer patients. V was cut by 4 bases and J by 6 bases, with 16 bases left in between. This CDR3 is 15 amino acids long. Germline assignment: CDR1 MGHRA and CDR2 YSYEKL. The protocol was immunoSEQ multiplex PCR, while the TCRdb copy is restricted to in-frame clones and leaves out a portion. The sample has 40,000 to 55,000 clones, roughly 65% seen once. The receptor comes from a male donor with melanoma. The rearrangement joins TRBV4-1 to TRBJ2-1; tentatively, D is TRBD2 (6 bases). Sequenced material: formalin-fixed, paraffin-embedded tissue. The CDR3 bases are TGCGCCAGCAGCCGCCGGGACGGGGGAGCCAATGAGCAGTTCTTC. Translating gives CASSRRDGGANEQFF.